This T cell receptor (beta chain) was found in a study of blood T cell repertoires in COVID-19. About the research overall: COVID-19 samples from acute and convalescent phases originated in the United States, Italy and Spain. T cells, B-cell-depleted T cells, or PBMCs provided the cDNA or gDNA that served as material.

Per the original data handling: It was from reference gene primer amplification that nucleated cell counts were estimated. Method: immunoSEQ multiplex PCR; TCRdb's copy keeps in-frame clones and lacks some. V and J calls and clone size are given by that table; D and trimming were obtained from the DNA. The table records roughly 140,000 clones, around 86% of them present only once. This CDR3 has 13 amino acids. V was pared by 8 bases and J by 0 bases, with 9 bases between. Germline CDR1 and CDR2: SNHLY and FYNNEI. The genes are TRBV2 and TRBJ2-3; the D gene is possibly TRBD2 (6 bases). The TCR was taken from a man between 65 and 80 years old with acute or convalescent COVID-19. Sample: peripheral blood. The CDR3 DNA is TGTGCCAGCGGAGGGTCGAGCACAGATACGCAGTATTTT. Amino acids: CASGGSSTDTQYF.